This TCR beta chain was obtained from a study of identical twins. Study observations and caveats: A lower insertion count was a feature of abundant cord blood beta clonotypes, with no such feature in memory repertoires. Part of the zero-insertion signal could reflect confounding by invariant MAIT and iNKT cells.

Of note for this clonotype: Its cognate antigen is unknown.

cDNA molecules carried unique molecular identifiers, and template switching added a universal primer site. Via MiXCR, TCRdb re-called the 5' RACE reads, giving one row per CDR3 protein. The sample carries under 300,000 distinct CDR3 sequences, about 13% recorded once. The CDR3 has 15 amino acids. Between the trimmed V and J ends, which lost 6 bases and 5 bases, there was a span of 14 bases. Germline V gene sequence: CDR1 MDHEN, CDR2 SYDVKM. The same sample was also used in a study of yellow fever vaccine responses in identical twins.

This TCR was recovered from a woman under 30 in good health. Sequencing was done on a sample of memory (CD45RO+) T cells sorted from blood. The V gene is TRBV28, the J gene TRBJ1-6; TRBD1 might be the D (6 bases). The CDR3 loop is CASRKAAGDNSPLHF. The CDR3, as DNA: TGTGCCAGCAGGAAAGCGGCAGGGGATAATTCACCCCTCCACTTT. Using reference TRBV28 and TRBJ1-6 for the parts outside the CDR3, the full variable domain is DVKVTQSSRYLVKRTGEKVFLECVQDMDHENMFWYRQDPGLGLRLIYFSYDVKMKEKGDIPEGYSVSREKKERFSLILESASTNQTSMYLCASRKAAGDNSPLHFGNGTRLTVT.